Listed below are T cell receptor beta chains from one sample, sequenced in a study of cytomegalovirus exposure and HLA in healthy donors. The repertoire was sequenced with immunoSEQ multiplex PCR; TCRdb's copy has only in-frame clones and lacks some. The profile shows some 200,000 clones, less than 85% of them singletons. The sample comprised PBMCs. Receptors originate from a girl under 18 in good health and CMV-seropositive. Each CDR3 is given with its conserved first and last residue. Fields, in order: V gene, J gene, clone size, CDR3 protein. Expanded clones get a size class; other rows say once, few or many, or leave the size out.

>TRBV7-8|TRBJ1-1|once
CASSLPGNTEAFF
>TRBV25-1|TRBJ2-7|.
CASSATGGSAYEQYF
>TRBV4-3|TRBJ1-6|few
CASSQDIVVQGRSNSPLHF
>TRBV11-2|TRBJ2-3|.
CATLWRDRDTDTQYF
>TRBV7-2|TRBJ1-5|.
CASSLGMGAKQPQHF
>TRBV29-1|TRBJ2-1|.
CGGGGYDNEQFF
>TRBV7-2|TRBJ1-2|.
CASSLGTGNGYTF
>TRBV5-4|TRBJ2-7|.
CASSPDGTGSYEQYF
>TRBV11-2|TRBJ2-1|.
CASSSTVQGGNEQFF
>TRBV4-3|TRBJ2-3|.
CASSLGQGGTDTQYF
>TRBV7-9|TRBJ2-7|.
CASSLRDRGYEQYF
>TRBV2|TRBJ2-5|few
CASSVLQGTTETQYF
>TRBV2|TRBJ2-1|.
CASSAFPGSNEQFF
>TRBV5-1|TRBJ2-5|.
CASSLPTGAGETQYF
>TRBV4-3|TRBJ1-6|many
CASSQKGGSGGHNSPLHF
>TRBV9|TRBJ2-5|.
CASSAGETTQYF
>TRBV25-1|TRBJ2-7|.
CASSWAYEQYF
>TRBV7-2|TRBJ1-1|once
CASSLDSEAFF
>TRBV27|TRBJ1-2|.
CASSPTDRVLYSNYGYTF
>TRBV5-6|TRBJ1-1|.
CASSLSGPNTEAFF
>TRBV19|TRBJ2-1|.
CASSPWAYNNEQFF
>TRBV19|TRBJ2-7|.
CASSIGTGYEQYF
>TRBV7-2|TRBJ2-3|.
CASSPWGVGGTDTQYF
>TRBV5-6|TRBJ2-3|.
CASSSLTGTGGTDTQYF
>TRBV7-9|TRBJ2-4|.
CASSSDFSQVAKNIQYF
>TRBV13|TRBJ2-2|.
CASSGAVGELFF
>TRBV7-2|TRBJ2-2|.
CASRTPSGGAGELFF
>TRBV27|TRBJ1-2|.
CASSPLPMTGHGYTF
>TRBV12-5|TRBJ2-7|.
CASGLAKVGPAYEQYF
>TRBV5-6|TRBJ2-1|.
CASSPRTGAPYNEQFF
>TRBV30|TRBJ2-3|.
CAWSSGSTDTQYF
>TRBV6-1|TRBJ1-4|.
CASSEPGQGGEKLFF
>TRBV11-3|TRBJ2-5|.
CASSLGLAGAQETQYF
>TRBV5-4|TRBJ2-7|.
CASSLDWSGEQYF
>TRBV18|TRBJ1-1|few
CASSPPGQNTEAFF
>TRBV27|TRBJ2-7|.
CASSLGGLDRVGLEQYF
>TRBV6-5|TRBJ1-5|few
CASQMRNQPQHF
>TRBV2|TRBJ2-5|.
CASSYLGGETQYF